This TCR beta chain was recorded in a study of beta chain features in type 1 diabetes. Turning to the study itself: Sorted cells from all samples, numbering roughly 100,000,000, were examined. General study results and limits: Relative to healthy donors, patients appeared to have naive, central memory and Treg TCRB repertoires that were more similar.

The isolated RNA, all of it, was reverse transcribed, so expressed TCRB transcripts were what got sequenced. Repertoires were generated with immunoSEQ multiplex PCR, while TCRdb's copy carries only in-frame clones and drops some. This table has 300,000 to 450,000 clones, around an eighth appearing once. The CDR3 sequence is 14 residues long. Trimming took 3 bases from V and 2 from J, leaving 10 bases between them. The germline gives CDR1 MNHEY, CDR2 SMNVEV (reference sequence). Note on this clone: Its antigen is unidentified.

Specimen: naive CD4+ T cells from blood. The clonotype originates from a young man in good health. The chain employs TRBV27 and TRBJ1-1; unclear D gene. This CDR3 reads CASSLRIKNTEAFF. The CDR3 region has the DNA TGTGCCAGCAGTTTGAGGATCAAAAACACTGAAGCTTTCTTT.